This T cell receptor (beta chain) was sequenced in a study of T cells after yellow fever vaccination. Points from the study as a whole: Post-booster repertoires again held most primary-vaccination clones (roughly 95% CD4, 88% CD8). The presence of abundant clonotypes contaminating from the bulk population was possible in FACS-sorted repertoires. A weaker secondary response peaked on day 5, the primary on day 15.

Only one count was recorded for this clonotype. The antigen remains undetermined. One entry per CDR3 protein results from TCRdb running MiXCR on the 5' RACE reads. The sample consists of hundreds of thousands of distinct CDR3 sequences, approximately 13% of them appearing once. The CDR3 loop spans 16 amino acids. Germline assignment: CDR1 SEHNR and CDR2 FQNEAQ (reference sequence). The V and J ends lost 6 bases and 0 bases respectively, with 15 bases between them. The sequencing used PBMCs, collected on the day of the yellow fever booster vaccination. The rearrangement joins TRBV7-9 to TRBJ2-1; D is ambiguous. The origin of this receptor is a man aged 25-45 years who received the YFV17D yellow fever vaccine. CDR3 DNA sequence: TGTGCCAGCAGTCCTGAGATCACTGTCTCCTACAATGAGCAGTTCTTC. Translating it yields CASSPEITVSYNEQFF.